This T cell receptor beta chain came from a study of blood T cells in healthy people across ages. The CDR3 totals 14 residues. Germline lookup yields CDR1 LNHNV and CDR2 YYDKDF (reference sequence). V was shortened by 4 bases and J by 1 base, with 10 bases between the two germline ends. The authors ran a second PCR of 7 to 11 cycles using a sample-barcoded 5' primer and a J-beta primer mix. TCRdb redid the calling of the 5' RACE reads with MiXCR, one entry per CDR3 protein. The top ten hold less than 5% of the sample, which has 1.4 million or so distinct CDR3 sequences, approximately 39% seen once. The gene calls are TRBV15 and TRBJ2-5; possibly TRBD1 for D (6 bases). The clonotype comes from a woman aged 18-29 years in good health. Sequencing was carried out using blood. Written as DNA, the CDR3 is TGTGCCACCAGCATAACAGGGTCCCAAGAGACCCAGTACTTC. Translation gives CATSITGSQETQYF.